The 21 T cell receptor beta chains below come from one sample, sequenced in a study of T cells in Graves' hyperthyroidism and ophthalmopathy. Amplified TCR beta CDR3 regions came from RNA transcripts. The HTBI primer set was used in a first-round RT-PCR of the TCR CDR3. A single record per CDR3 protein comes from TCRdb applying MiXCR to the multiplex PCR reads. Of 330,000 or so distinct CDR3 sequences in the sample, roughly 18% were seen once. Sequencing used blood. All receptors derive from a man aged 50 to 60 with Graves' ophthalmopathy.

This clonotype has a single count. The chain couples TRBV5-1 to TRBJ2-2, with D possibly matching TRBD1 (7 bases). The germline V gene has CDR1 SGHRS and CDR2 YFSETQ. This CDR3 spans 15 amino acids. V was shortened by 0 bases and J by 6 bases, with 12 bases between the two germline ends. The CDR3 loop is CASSLGTGGAGELFF. The CDR3 DNA follows: TGCGCCAGCAGCTTGGGGACAGGCGGGGCCGGGGAGCTGTTTTTT.

This chain joins TRBV5-6 and TRBJ1-1; TRBD1 agrees at 8 bases. The CDR3 has 15 amino acids. The V gene end was trimmed by 3 bases and the J gene end by 3 bases; junction bases not matched to a gene: 7. Germline CDR1 reads SGHDT; CDR2 reads YYEEEE. This CDR3 is CASSSPQGAYTEAFF. The CDR3 DNA follows: TGTGCCAGCAGCTCGCCTCAGGGGGCATACACTGAAGCTTTCTTT.

Many counts were recorded for this clonotype. The CDR3 nucleotides are TGCAGTGCTAGAATAACTGGGACTAGCGGGTACAATGAGCAGTTCTTC. This translates into CSARITGTSGYNEQFF. This chain joins TRBV20-1 and TRBJ2-1; 12 nucleotides match TRBD2. Germline V gene sequence: CDR1 DFQATT, CDR2 SNEGSKA (reference sequence). The CDR3 is 16 amino acids. The V gene end was trimmed by 2 bases and the J gene end by 4 bases; junction bases not matched to a gene: 6.

At least ten counts were recorded for this clonotype. The V and J genes are TRBV20-1 and TRBJ1-2; D unclear. The CDR3 sequence is 11 residues long. V lost 6 bases and J lost 4, with 9 bases in between. Germline CDR1 reads DFQATT; CDR2 reads SNEGSKA (reference sequence). The CDR3: CSAPSGYGYTF. The CDR3 DNA reads TGCAGTGCCCCCTCAGGCTATGGCTACACCTTC.

Ten or more counts support this clonotype. This chain uses TRBV28 with TRBJ1-2; D is unresolved. Trimming stripped 4 bases from V and 8 bases from J, with 11 bases between. The CDR3 extends over 12 amino acids. Per germline, CDR1 MDHEN and CDR2 SYDVKM. CDR3 nucleotide sequence: TGTGCCAGCAGTTCCCCAGGTCGAGGCTACACCTTC. This encodes CASSSPGRGYTF.

The chain recombines TRBV5-1 with TRBJ2-2, with 8 bases that match TRBD2. The ends lost 4 bases at V and 2 bases at J; junction bases unmatched: 4. CDR3 length: 15 amino acids. The V gene's germline CDR1 is SGHRS and CDR2 YFSETQ. CDR3 nucleotides: TGCGCCAGCAGCCTAGCGGGTAAAAACACCGGGGAGCTGTTTTTT. Its protein product is CASSLAGKNTGELFF.

The sample holds many counts of this clonotype. The gene calls are TRBV20-1 and TRBJ2-1, with 10 nucleotides matching TRBD2. CDR1 and CDR2 (germline): DFQATT, SNEGSKA (reference sequence). This CDR3 comprises 14 residues. J gave up 6 bases and V 5 bases, and 7 bases lay outside the gene matches. CDR3: CSARSGRGINEQFF. The CDR3 DNA is TGCAGTGCTCGAAGCGGGAGGGGTATCAATGAGCAGTTCTTC.

This clonotype was seen a few times. V and J are TRBV9 and TRBJ1-1; D gene unclear. In germline, CDR1 is SGDLS, CDR2 YYNGEE. The CDR3 spans 15 residues. Trimming stripped 2 bases from V and 0 bases from J, with 11 bases between. The CDR3 spells CASSVDANLNTEAFF. The DNA of the CDR3 is TGTGCCAGCAGCGTGGACGCAAACTTGAACACTGAAGCTTTCTTT.

V usage is TRBV5-1 and J usage is TRBJ1-3; D gene unclear. Germline CDR1 reads SGHRS; CDR2 reads YFSETQ. The ends were cut back, 4 bases at V and 4 bases at J, with 12 bases in the middle. The CDR3 spans 14 residues. The CDR3: CASSPEQQGNTIYF. In DNA form, the CDR3 reads TGCGCCAGCAGCCCGGAACAGCAGGGAAACACCATATATTTT.

The sample holds a few counts of this clonotype. J is TRBJ2-5 and V is TRBV28; tentatively, D is TRBD1 or TRBD2 (6 bases each). This CDR3 spans 14 amino acids. Trimming removed 3 bases at V and 3 bases at J, with 11 bases between. Germline lookup yields CDR1 MDHEN and CDR2 SYDVKM. CDR3 in DNA: TGTGCCAGCAGTTTCGGGGGCGGGGAAGAGACCCAGTACTTC. This translates into CASSFGGGEETQYF.

This clonotype was seen only a few times. This CDR3 reads CSADRLAGPPNEQFF. The CDR3 nucleotides read TGCAGTGCGGACCGTTTAGCGGGACCCCCTAATGAGCAGTTCTTC. The chain has TRBV20-1 and TRBJ2-1; 8 bases fit TRBD2. The V segment lost 6 bases and the J segment 7 bases; nucleotides outside the gene matches: 14. The CDR3 spans 15 residues. The germline V gene has CDR1 DFQATT and CDR2 SNEGSKA (reference sequence).

This clonotype was seen repeatedly, ten times or more. The chain couples TRBV20-1 to TRBJ2-7; tentative D call: TRBD2 (5 bases). V lost 5 bases to trimming and J lost 7 bases, with 12 bases between them. The CDR3 is 11 amino acids. Germline values: CDR1 DFQATT, CDR2 SNEGSKA (reference sequence). Here the CDR3 reads CSALEDLEQYF. CDR3 coding DNA: TGCAGTGCTCTGGAGGATTTAGAGCAGTACTTC.

The chain combines TRBV15 with TRBJ1-2; maybe TRBD1 (6 bases). Germline V gene data show CDR1 as LNHNV and CDR2 as YYDKDF (reference sequence). CDR3 size: 13 residues. V was pared by 3 bases and J by 7 bases, with 12 bases between. DNA of the CDR3: TGTGCCACCAGCAGGGAAACAGGGCTTGGCTACACCTTC. This translates into CATSRETGLGYTF.

This clonotype showed up many times. Mismatch with germline at one junction end may stem from a read error. This chain joins TRBV5-1 and TRBJ2-3, with 11 bases identical to TRBD2. The CDR3 totals 15 residues. Germline lookup yields CDR1 SGHRS and CDR2 YFSETQ. The DNA of the CDR3 is TGCGCCAGCAGTTTGGGACTAGCGGAGACAGATACGCAGTATTTT. It codes for CASSLGLAETDTQYF.

The chain employs TRBV28 and TRBJ1-4; 7 bases fit TRBD1. V was clipped by 5 bases and J by 7 bases; unmatched bases: 10. Germline lookup yields CDR1 MDHEN and CDR2 SYDVKM. CDR3 length: 15 residues. CDR3 in amino acids: CASSPRQGTGEKLFF. DNA for the CDR3: TGTGCCAGCAGTCCAAGACAGGGTACCGGTGAAAAACTGTTTTTT.

V and J are TRBV5-1 and TRBJ2-3, with TRBD1 matching 10 bases. The germline V gene has CDR1 SGHRS and CDR2 YFSETQ. Losses at the gene ends were 5 bases for V and 5 bases for J; bases not matched to a gene: 11. The CDR3 covers 16 residues. The CDR3: CASRRSGDRGIDTQYF. The CDR3 bases are TGCGCCAGCAGACGTTCTGGGGACAGGGGTATAGATACGCAGTATTTT.

In its sample, this clonotype was seen many times. The rearrangement joins TRBV18 to TRBJ2-2, with a weak D call TRBD2 (5 bases). The germline gives CDR1 KGHSH, CDR2 LQKENI. V gave up 5 bases and J gave up 4 bases, with 11 bases separating them. The CDR3 runs 14 residues. CDR3 bases: TGTGCCAGCTCAACAAGAGGGAGCACCGGGGAGCTGTTTTTT. Its translation: CASSTRGSTGELFF.

This clonotype was detected only a few times. The chain is built from TRBV7-2 and TRBJ2-3; 9 bases are a match to TRBD2. Trimming cost V 0 bases and J 6 bases; bases outside gene matches: 7. The V gene's germline CDR1 is SGHTA and CDR2 FQGNSA. The CDR3 spans 16 residues. The CDR3 DNA is TGTGCCAGCAGCTTAGCTAGCGGGAGTTCATATGATACGCAGTATTTT. It specifies CASSLASGSSYDTQYF.

The chain recombines TRBV28 with TRBJ1-4, with D possibly TRBD1 on 5 matching bases. The V end lost 8 bases, the J end lost 5 bases, and 9 bases lay between the germline ends. The CDR3 spans 12 residues. Germline loops: CDR1 MDHEN, CDR2 SYDVKM. CDR3 nucleotides: TGTGCCAGCCAACAGGCCAATGAAAAACTGTTTTTT. This codes for CASQQANEKLFF.

The rearrangement links TRBV6-1 to TRBJ2-1; TRBD2 aligns across 15 bases. V was clipped by 2 bases and J by 6 bases; unmatched bases: 8. The CDR3 has 18 residues. Germline CDR1 is MNHNS and CDR2 is SASEGT. The CDR3 loop reads CASSERGLAGGVVNEQFF. The CDR3 region has the DNA TGTGCCAGCAGTGAACGGGGACTAGCGGGAGGAGTCGTCAATGAGCAGTTCTTC.

This clonotype was detected many times. V gene TRBV27 combines with J gene TRBJ2-7, with D possibly being TRBD1 (5 bases). Trimming shortened V by 6 bases and J by 2 bases, and 17 bases separated the two germline ends. Germline loops: CDR1 MNHEY, CDR2 SMNVEV (reference sequence). This CDR3 contains 15 residues. The CDR3 DNA sequence: TGTGCCAGCAGCTCCAGGGCGGCGGCCCCCTACGAGCAGTACTTC. Its protein product is CASSSRAAAPYEQYF.